These 22 T cell receptor beta chains share one sample of origin, sequenced in a study of blood T cell repertoires in COVID-19. Method: immunoSEQ multiplex PCR; TCRdb's copy keeps in-frame clones and lacks some. The repertoire has about 330,000 clones, approximately 85% of them found once; the top ten carry around 7.8%. The sequenced sample consisted of peripheral blood. These receptors were taken from a human donor in a cohort sampled during active COVID-19.

This chain links TRBV5-4 with TRBJ1-1, with D hard to call. This CDR3 has 14 residues. Germline V gene sequence: CDR1 SGHNT, CDR2 YYREEE (reference sequence). The germline V and J ends were trimmed by 1 base and 6 bases, with 13 bases remaining between them. CDR3 in amino acids: CASSLQQLNSEAFF. The CDR3 DNA is TGTGCCAGCAGCTTGCAACAGCTTAATTCTGAAGCTTTCTTT.

The V gene is TRBV28, the J gene TRBJ2-2; D gene ambiguous. Germline V gene data show CDR1 as MDHEN and CDR2 as SYDVKM. The V end lost 5 bases, the J end lost 5 bases, and 9 bases lay between the germline ends. CDR3 length: 13 amino acids. CDR3 residues: CASSPQNTGELFF. Here the CDR3 DNA reads TGTGCCAGCAGTCCCCAAAATACCGGGGAGCTGTTTTTT.

The chain is built from TRBV3-1 (or the pseudogene TRBV3-2) and TRBJ2-3; D remains ambiguous. From germline, CDR1 is LGHDT and CDR2 YNNKEL (reference sequence). The CDR3 spans 13 residues. Trimming cost V 4 bases and J 10 bases, with 15 bases left between them. The CDR3 DNA reads as TGTGCCAGCAGCCTAAGAGAGAGAACTCCGCAGTATTTT. This codes for CASSLRERTPQYF.

The V call is TRBV7-6, the J call TRBJ2-7, with 8 nucleotides matching TRBD1. This CDR3 spans 15 amino acids. CDR1 is SGHVS, CDR2 FNYEAQ, per germline. The V gene end was trimmed by 1 base and the J gene end by 3 bases; junction bases not matched to a gene: 5. The CDR3 DNA follows: TGTGCCAGCAGCTTAGGGACCGGGACAGGCTACGAGCAGTACTTC. Its protein is CASSLGTGTGYEQYF.

This chain joins TRBV10-2 and TRBJ1-2; TRBD1 matches at 10 bases. The CDR3 consists of 13 residues. Germline lookup yields CDR1 WSHSY and CDR2 SAAADI. J was trimmed by 2 bases and V by 10 bases; bases with no gene match: 4. The CDR3 bases are TGCGCCACCAGGACAGGGGGAAACTATGGCTACACCTTC. It codes for CATRTGGNYGYTF.

The chain recombines TRBV13 with TRBJ1-1; D gene unclear. The CDR3 length is 14 residues. Germline V gives CDR1 PRHDT, CDR2 FYEKMQ (reference sequence). V was cut by 3 bases and J by 6 bases, with 14 bases left in between. CDR3 DNA: TGTGCCAGCAGCTTTTCATTTGGGCGGGCTGAAGCTTTCTTT. Protein product: CASSFSFGRAEAFF. Supplemented by reference TRBV13 and TRBJ1-1, the full variable domain reads AAGVIQSPRHLIKEKRETATLKCYPIPRHDTVYWYQQGPGQDPQFLISFYEKMQSDKGSIPDRFSAQQFSDYHSELNMSSLELGDSALYFCASSFSFGRAEAFFGQGTRLTVV.

The sample holds a few counts of this clone. The genes are TRBV3-1 (or the pseudogene TRBV3-2) and TRBJ2-5; 10 bases align to TRBD1. Germline CDR1 and CDR2: LGHDT and YNNKEL (reference sequence). The V gene end was trimmed by 11 bases and the J gene end by 4 bases; junction bases not matched to a gene: 10. This CDR3 is built from 14 residues. CDR3 loop: CASQTGTGAETQYF. Here the CDR3 DNA reads TGTGCCTCACAAACCGGGACAGGGGCAGAGACCCAGTACTTC.

The chain joins TRBV3-1 (or the pseudogene TRBV3-2) to TRBJ1-1; D remains unclear. The CDR3 is 12 amino acids. Germline V gives CDR1 LGHDT, CDR2 YNNKEL (reference sequence). Trimming cost V 5 bases and J 6 bases, with 10 bases left between them. CDR3 DNA sequence: TGTGCCAGCAGCGTATACGGAGCTGAAGCTTTCTTT. This translates into CASSVYGAEAFF.

This rearrangement joins TRBV19 to TRBJ1-6; TRBD1 aligns across 11 bases. The CDR3 is 15 amino acids. With 5 bases clipped from V and 9 bases from J, the junction kept 6 bases outside the gene matches. Per germline, CDR1 LNHDA and CDR2 SQIVND (reference sequence). CDR3 DNA: TGTGCCAGTAGTGCATCCGGGACAGGGGGTTCACCCCTCCACTTT. Translation gives CASSASGTGGSPLHF.

V is TRBV7-3 and J is TRBJ2-3; TRBD1 matches at 8 bases. Germline V gives CDR1 SGHTA, CDR2 FQGTGA. With V trimmed by 7 bases and J by 2 bases, 8 bases remained unmatched. The CDR3 length is 15 residues. CDR3 in amino acids: CASTPGTGITDTQYF. CDR3 nucleotide sequence: TGTGCCAGCACCCCCGGGACAGGAATCACAGATACGCAGTATTTT.

The V call is TRBV7-2, the J call TRBJ2-3; weak D call: TRBD1 (5 bases). Per germline, CDR1 SGHTA and CDR2 FQGNSA. The V end lost 3 bases, the J end lost 1 base, and 8 bases lay between the germline ends. The CDR3 runs to 14 residues. The CDR3: CASSLTERTDTQYF. The CDR3 DNA reads as TGTGCCAGCAGCTTGACAGAGCGCACAGATACGCAGTATTTT.

V is TRBV6-1 and J is TRBJ1-2; D gene unclear. This CDR3 contains 13 residues. Germline V CDR1 and CDR2: MNHNS, SASEGT. V was cut by 3 bases and J by 4 bases, with 9 bases left in between. The CDR3 loop reads CASSEAGSYGYTF. The CDR3 DNA follows: TGTGCCAGCAGTGAGGCGGGGTCCTATGGCTACACCTTC.

The chain uses TRBV10-3 and TRBJ2-3, with TRBD2 matching 12 bases. The CDR3 sequence is 20 residues long. The germline V gene has CDR1 ENHRY and CDR2 SYGVKD. Trimming removed 1 base from V and 4 bases from J; junction bases left unmatched: 15. In DNA, the CDR3 is TGTGCCATCAGTGAGTTTTTCGGACTAGCGGGGAATAGTGGCGCAGATACGCAGTATTTT. Amino acids: CAISEFFGLAGNSGADTQYF.

The chain is built from TRBV30 and TRBJ2-7; the D gene is possibly TRBD1 (6 bases). The CDR3 extends over 11 amino acids. V was shortened by 5 bases and J by 4 bases, with 9 bases between the two germline ends. The germline V gene encodes CDR1 GTSNPN and CDR2 SVGIG (reference sequence). The CDR3 spells CAWGQNYEQYF. The DNA of the CDR3 is TGTGCCTGGGGACAGAATTACGAGCAGTACTTC.

This chain uses TRBV27 with TRBJ1-2, with D tentatively TRBD1 (5 bases). Germline CDR1 is MNHEY and CDR2 is SMNVEV (reference sequence). The V end was cut by 7 bases, the J end by 8 bases, with 17 bases between. This CDR3 has 13 residues. The CDR3 loop reads CASKGGGVGGYTF. In DNA form, the CDR3 reads TGTGCCAGCAAAGGAGGAGGGGTCGGGGGCTACACCTTC.

The chain carries TRBV27 and TRBJ2-3, with D perhaps matching TRBD2 (5 bases). There are 15 residues in the CDR3. Trimming shortened V by 6 bases and J by 0 bases, and 13 bases separated the two germline ends. Germline CDR1 MNHEY, CDR2 SMNVEV (reference sequence). CDR3 amino acids: CASSPGYSSTDTQYF. The CDR3 bases are TGTGCCAGCAGCCCGGGATATTCTAGCACAGATACGCAGTATTTT.

This chain links TRBV30 with TRBJ2-7; perhaps TRBD1 as D (6 bases). The germline V gene encodes CDR1 GTSNPN and CDR2 SVGIG (reference sequence). V was clipped by 1 base and J by 5 bases, with 15 bases between them. There are 14 residues in the CDR3. The DNA of the CDR3 is TGTGCCTGGAGTGGTACAGGGATGGACGACGAGCAGTACTTC. It is translated as CAWSGTGMDDEQYF.

CDR3 loop: CASSLAVRNSPLHF. In nucleotides, the CDR3 is TGTGCCAGCAGCTTGGCGGTTCGCAATTCACCCCTCCACTTT. The genes are TRBV5-4 and TRBJ1-6; D remains ambiguous. The V gene lost 0 bases and the J gene lost 7 bases, with 8 bases spanning the gap. The CDR3 is 14 amino acids. Germline V gene sequence: CDR1 SGHNT, CDR2 YYREEE (reference sequence).

This chain uses TRBV3-1 (or the pseudogene TRBV3-2) with TRBJ2-2, with D perhaps TRBD2 (6 bases). CDR1 is LGHDT and CDR2 is YNNKEL in the germline V gene (reference sequence). The CDR3 spans 15 residues. Trimming removed 5 bases from V and 4 bases from J, with 14 bases in between. This chain's CDR3 is CASSWRGEGTGELFF. CDR3 nucleotide sequence: TGTGCCAGCAGCTGGCGGGGCGAGGGCACCGGGGAGCTGTTTTTT.

CDR3 nucleotides: TGCGCCAGCAGCTTGGACAGGGTAGCTAACTATGGCTACACCTTC. Amino acid sequence: CASSLDRVANYGYTF. The chain joins TRBV5-1 to TRBJ1-2, with a weak D call TRBD1 (6 bases). V shed 0 bases and J shed 0 bases, with 9 bases lying between them. This CDR3 has 15 residues. Per the germline V gene, CDR1 is SGHRS and CDR2 is YFSETQ.

This clone appeared a single time. The chain recombines TRBV2 with TRBJ1-1, with D possibly being TRBD1 (6 bases). Trimming removed 5 bases from V and 5 bases from J, with 9 bases in between. This CDR3 spans 12 amino acids. Looked up from germline, CDR1 is SNHLY and CDR2 is FYNNEI. CDR3 bases: TGTGCCAGCAGTAAACAGGGAACTGAAGCTTTCTTT. Translating gives CASSKQGTEAFF.

The genes are TRBV5-4 and TRBJ2-3; 10 bases line up with TRBD1. This CDR3 is 15 amino acids long. Losses at the gene ends were 5 bases for V and 4 bases for J; bases not matched to a gene: 7. The germline V gene has CDR1 SGHNT and CDR2 YYREEE (reference sequence). Here the CDR3 reads CASSPRQGAADTQYF. The CDR3 DNA reads as TGTGCCAGCAGTCCTCGACAGGGGGCTGCAGATACGCAGTATTTT.